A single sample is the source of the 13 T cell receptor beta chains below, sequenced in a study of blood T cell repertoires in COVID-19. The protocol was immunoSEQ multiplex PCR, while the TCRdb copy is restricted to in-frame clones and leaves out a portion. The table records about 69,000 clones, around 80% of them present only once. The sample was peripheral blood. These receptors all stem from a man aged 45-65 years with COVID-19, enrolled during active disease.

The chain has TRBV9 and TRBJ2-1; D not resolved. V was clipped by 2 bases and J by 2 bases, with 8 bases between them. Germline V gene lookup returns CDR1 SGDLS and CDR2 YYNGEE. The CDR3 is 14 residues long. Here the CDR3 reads CASSVGDAYNEQFF. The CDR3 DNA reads TGTGCCAGCAGCGTCGGAGATGCCTACAATGAGCAGTTCTTC. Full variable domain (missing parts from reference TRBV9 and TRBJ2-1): DSGVTQTPKHLITATGQRVTLRCSPRSGDLSVYWYQQSLDQGLQFLIQYYNGEERAKGNILERFSAQQFPDLHSELNLSSLELGDSALYFCASSVGDAYNEQFFGPGTRLTVL.

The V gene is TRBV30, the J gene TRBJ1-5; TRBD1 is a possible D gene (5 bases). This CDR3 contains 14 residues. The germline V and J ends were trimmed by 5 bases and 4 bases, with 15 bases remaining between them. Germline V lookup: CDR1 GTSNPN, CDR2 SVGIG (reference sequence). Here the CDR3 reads CAWSRTSRNQPQHF. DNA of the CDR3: TGTGCCTGGTCCCGGACAAGTAGGAATCAGCCCCAGCATTTT.

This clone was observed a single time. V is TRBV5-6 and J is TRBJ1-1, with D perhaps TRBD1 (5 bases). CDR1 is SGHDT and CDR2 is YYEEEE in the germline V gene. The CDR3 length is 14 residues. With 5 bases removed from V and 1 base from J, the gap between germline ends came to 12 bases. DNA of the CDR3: TGTGCCAGCAGAGGAGTGGGGGGGAACACTGAAGCTTTCTTT. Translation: CASRGVGGNTEAFF.

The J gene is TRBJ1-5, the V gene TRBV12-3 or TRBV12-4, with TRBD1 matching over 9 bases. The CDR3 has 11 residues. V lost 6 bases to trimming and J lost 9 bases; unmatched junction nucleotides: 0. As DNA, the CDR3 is TGTGCCAGCAGGGACAGGGGGCCCCAGCATTTT. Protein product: CASRDRGPQHF.

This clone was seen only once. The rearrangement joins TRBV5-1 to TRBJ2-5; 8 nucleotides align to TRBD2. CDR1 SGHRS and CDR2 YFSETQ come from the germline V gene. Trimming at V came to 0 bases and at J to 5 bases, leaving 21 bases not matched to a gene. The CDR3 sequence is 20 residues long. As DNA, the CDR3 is TGCGCCAGCAGCTTGGAGTTTGGGAGAGCGGGGGCAATCACGGGGGAGACCCAGTACTTC. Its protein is CASSLEFGRAGAITGETQYF. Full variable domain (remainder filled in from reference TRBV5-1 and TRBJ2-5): KAGVTQTPRYLIKTRGQQVTLSCSPISGHRSVSWYQQTPGQGLQFLFEYFSETQRNKGNFPGRFSGRQFSNSRSEMNVSTLELGDSALYLCASSLEFGRAGAITGETQYFGPGTRLLVL.

In DNA form, the CDR3 reads TGTGCCAGCAGCTTGGGTACAGGAATAAGCACTGAAGCTTTCTTT. Residues: CASSLGTGISTEAFF. The chain is built from TRBV5-6 and TRBJ1-1; perhaps TRBD1 as D (5 bases). Germline-derived CDR1 and CDR2 are SGHDT and YYEEEE. The CDR3 loop spans 15 amino acids. V was pared by 0 bases and J by 4 bases, with 13 bases between.

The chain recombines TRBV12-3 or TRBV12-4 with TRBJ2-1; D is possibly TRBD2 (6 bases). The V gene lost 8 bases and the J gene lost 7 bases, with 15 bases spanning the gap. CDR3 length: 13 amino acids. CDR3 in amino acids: CASLSPGRNEQFF. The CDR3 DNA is TGTGCCAGCCTATCCCCAGGGAGGAATGAGCAGTTCTTC.

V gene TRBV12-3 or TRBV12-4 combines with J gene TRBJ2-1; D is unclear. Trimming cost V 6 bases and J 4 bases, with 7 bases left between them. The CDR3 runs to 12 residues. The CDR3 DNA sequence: TGTGCCAGCAGGAAGGAGTACAATGAGCAGTTCTTC. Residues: CASRKEYNEQFF.

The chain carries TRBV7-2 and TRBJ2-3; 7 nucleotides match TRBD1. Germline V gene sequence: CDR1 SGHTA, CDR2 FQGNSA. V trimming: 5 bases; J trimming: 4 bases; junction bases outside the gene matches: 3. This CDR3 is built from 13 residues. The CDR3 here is CASSEQGPDTQYF. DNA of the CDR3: TGTGCCAGCAGCGAACAGGGGCCAGATACGCAGTATTTT.

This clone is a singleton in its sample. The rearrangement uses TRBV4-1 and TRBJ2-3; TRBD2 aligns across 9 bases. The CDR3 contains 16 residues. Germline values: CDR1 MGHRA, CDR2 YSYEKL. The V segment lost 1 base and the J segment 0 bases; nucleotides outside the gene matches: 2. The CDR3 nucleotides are TGCGCCAGCAGCCAAGTCCTAGCGGGGAGCACAGATACGCAGTATTTT. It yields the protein CASSQVLAGSTDTQYF.

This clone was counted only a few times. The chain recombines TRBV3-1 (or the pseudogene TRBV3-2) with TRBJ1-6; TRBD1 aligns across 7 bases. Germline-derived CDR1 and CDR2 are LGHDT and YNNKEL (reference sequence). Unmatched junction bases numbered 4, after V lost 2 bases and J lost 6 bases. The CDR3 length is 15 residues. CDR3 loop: CASSQPGQFNSPLHF. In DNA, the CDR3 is TGTGCCAGCAGCCAACCGGGACAGTTTAATTCACCCCTCCACTTT.

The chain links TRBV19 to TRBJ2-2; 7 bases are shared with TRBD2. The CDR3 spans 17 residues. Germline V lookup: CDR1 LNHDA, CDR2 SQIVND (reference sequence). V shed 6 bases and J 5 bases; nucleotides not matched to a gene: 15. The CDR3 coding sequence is TGTGCCAGTAGCCCGAATCAGTTCGGGGGAGGGACCGGGGAGCTGTTTTTT. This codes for CASSPNQFGGGTGELFF. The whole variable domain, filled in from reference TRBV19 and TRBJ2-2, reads DGGITQSPKYLFRKEGQNVTLSCEQNLNHDAMYWYRQDPGQGLRLIYYSQIVNDFQKGDIAEGYSVSREKKESFPLTVTSAQKNPTAFYLCASSPNQFGGGTGELFFGEGSRLTVL.

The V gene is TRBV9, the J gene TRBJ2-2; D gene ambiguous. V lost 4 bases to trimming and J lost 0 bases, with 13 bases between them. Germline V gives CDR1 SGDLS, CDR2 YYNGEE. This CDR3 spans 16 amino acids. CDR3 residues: CASSKRQDANTGELFF. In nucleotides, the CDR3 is TGTGCCAGCAGCAAAAGACAAGACGCGAACACCGGGGAGCTGTTTTTT.